The table lists the clone carrying this T cell receptor beta chain with a few counts. Only in-frame clones appear in the TCRdb table, and some are missing; sequencing was by immunoSEQ multiplex PCR. The repertoire holds about 190,000 clones, with over 80% as singletons. V was pared by 4 bases and J by 10 bases, with 7 bases between. This CDR3 is built from 10 residues. Germline CDR1 is WNHNN and CDR2 is SYGVQD (reference sequence). The source of the sample is a study of control samples from healthy donors and cancer patients. This chain connects TRBV10-1 to TRBJ1-2; no clear D gene. The TCR originated in a young man in good health. Sequencing was done on a sample of blood. The CDR3 loop reads CASSAPSYTF. CDR3 nucleotide sequence: TGCGCCAGCAGTGCACCGTCCTACACCTTC.